This TCR beta chain is from a study of Graves' ophthalmopathy and Graves' hyperthyroidism. Trimming took 1 base from V and 9 from J, leaving 13 bases between them. This CDR3 spans 14 amino acids. In germline, CDR1 is LGHNA, CDR2 YNFKEQ. Amplification of TCR beta CDR3 regions used RNA transcripts. The authors performed first-round RT-PCR with HTBI primers and then a second-round multiplex PCR. In TCRdb, the multiplex PCR reads were re-called with MiXCR into one record per CDR3 protein. Of 450,000 or so distinct CDR3 sequences in the sample, around 14% are singletons; the top ten hold around 9.8%. This clonotype was recorded many times.

The chain couples TRBV4-2 to TRBJ1-5; possibly TRBD1 for D (5 bases). The sample taken for sequencing was blood. This receptor was taken from a woman in her 30s with Graves' ophthalmopathy. The CDR3 region is CASSQGGAVGPQHF. The CDR3 region has the DNA TGTGCCAGCAGCCAAGGAGGGGCGGTTGGGCCCCAGCATTTT.